This T cell receptor beta chain was found in a study of molecular identifiers for immune sequencing clone quantification. In the study overall: Within a replicate experiment, RNA obtained from either around 20,000 or 100,000 naive CD8 cells was divided into five aliquots, and four of those aliquots were then sequenced. Study results and caveats: Clones above 20 RNA copies contained over 98% of effector molecules but under 1% of naive ones.

MiXCR, applied by TCRdb to the PCR reads, yields one record per CDR3 protein. The sample includes hundreds of thousands of distinct CDR3 sequences, about 20% of them seen just once. Remarks on this clonotype: The antigen is undetermined. Since a much larger clone is just one base distant, this may be a read error. This is likely a read error, given that the CDR3 carries no conserved phenylalanine or tryptophan at its end.

The CDR3 totals 16 residues. Trimming removed 7 bases at V and 1 base at J, with 16 bases between. Germline V gene lookup returns CDR1 MNHEY and CDR2 SMNVEV (reference sequence). The TCR was taken from a human donor in good health. Some libraries in this study had Jurkat cell RNA spiked in. The chain has TRBV27 and TRBJ2-2; unclear D gene. Sequencing was performed on naive CD8+ T cells from blood, with Jurkat cell RNA spiked in. This sample's subset: FACS-sorted CD8+CD4-CCR7+CD45RA+ naive T cells. The CDR3 DNA follows: TGTGCCAGCACCACCCCTGACGTGGGGAACACCGGGGAGCTGTTTTCT. Encoded protein: CASTTPDVGNTGELFS.